These 2 T cell receptor beta chains share one sample of origin, sequenced in a study of regulatory dendritic cells for organ transplantation. Here immunoSEQ multiplex PCR was the method, and the copy in TCRdb shows in-frame clones only, minus some. Of 13,000 or so clones in the sample, roughly 86% were seen once. Allogeneic regulatory or mature dendritic cells were co-cultured for approximately 5 days with CFSE-labeled sorted T cells at 1:10. Their cognate antigens are unknown. Sequencing was carried out using naive CD8+ T cells from blood cultured with regulatory dendritic cells. Subset reported: CD45RA+ naive T cells. Every receptor here comes from a human donor in good health.

V gene TRBV6-5 combines with J gene TRBJ2-6, with D perhaps TRBD2 (5 bases). Trimming pared 2 bases from V and 3 bases from J, leaving 8 bases between. Germline-derived CDR1 and CDR2 are MNHEY and SVGAGI. The CDR3 extends over 15 amino acids. This chain's CDR3 is CASSYEGGGANVLTF. Here the CDR3 DNA reads TGTGCCAGCAGTTACGAGGGTGGTGGGGCCAACGTCCTGACTTTC.

The chain carries TRBV28 and TRBJ1-5; no clear D gene. V dropped 7 bases and J dropped 8 bases, with 21 bases sitting between them. Germline CDR1 is MDHEN and CDR2 is SYDVKM. The CDR3 covers 15 residues. The CDR3: CASKVLTMTLEPQHF. The CDR3 DNA follows: TGTGCCAGCAAGGTCTTGACAATGACTCTGGAGCCCCAGCATTTT.